This TCR beta chain originates from a study of T-cell memory formation after mild COVID-19. Study findings and constraints: Certain responding clones were present in pre-infection memory, suggesting participation of cross-reactive memory. Second-wave clones reaching peak frequency on day 37 lacked confirmed SARS-CoV-2 specificity. Day 15 to 85 contracting clones showed balanced CD4/CD8; later expanders leaned CD4+.

TCRalpha and TCRbeta libraries used 5'RACE with constant-segment primers and UMIs. TCRdb called the 5' RACE reads again in MiXCR, with one record for every CDR3 protein. The table shows about 39,000 distinct CDR3 sequences, with approximately 6.5% occurring only once. Ten or more counts support this clonotype. The antigen is unknown. CDR3 length: 12 amino acids. V dropped 4 bases and J dropped 7 bases, with 7 bases sitting between them. Germline V gives CDR1 LGHNA, CDR2 YNFKEQ. The J gene is TRBJ2-2, the V gene TRBV4-2; D call uncertain. The TCR comes from an adult who had mild COVID-19 (a few samples of this study predate the infection). Cell type and time point are not known. The sample consisted of PBMCs or a T cell subset sorted from them (not recorded which). CDR3 coding DNA: TGTGCCAGCAGCCCCCGAGGCGGGGAGCTGTTTTTT. Protein product: CASSPRGGELFF.